Sequencing of this TCR beta chain was carried out in a study of identical twins. Notes on the study in general: The abundant beta clonotypes from cord blood had fewer insertions, and memory repertoires had none of this.

This clonotype was observed many times. Its antigen is as yet unknown. The V end was cut by 2 bases, the J end by 4 bases, with 6 bases between. The CDR3 extends over 13 amino acids. TCRdb processed the 5' RACE reads anew with MiXCR; each CDR3 protein has one entry. The sample lists around 240,000 distinct CDR3 sequences; 5.5% to 7% were seen once. The same sample was also studied in work on yellow fever vaccine responses in identical twins.

The sequence was collected from a woman between 18 and 29 years old in good health. Sequences were obtained from memory (CD45RO+) T cells sorted from blood. The chain has TRBV12-3 or TRBV12-4 and TRBJ2-1; D call uncertain. In DNA form, the CDR3 reads TGTGCCAGCAGTTTATTTAGATACAATGAGCAGTTCTTC. It yields the protein CASSLFRYNEQFF.